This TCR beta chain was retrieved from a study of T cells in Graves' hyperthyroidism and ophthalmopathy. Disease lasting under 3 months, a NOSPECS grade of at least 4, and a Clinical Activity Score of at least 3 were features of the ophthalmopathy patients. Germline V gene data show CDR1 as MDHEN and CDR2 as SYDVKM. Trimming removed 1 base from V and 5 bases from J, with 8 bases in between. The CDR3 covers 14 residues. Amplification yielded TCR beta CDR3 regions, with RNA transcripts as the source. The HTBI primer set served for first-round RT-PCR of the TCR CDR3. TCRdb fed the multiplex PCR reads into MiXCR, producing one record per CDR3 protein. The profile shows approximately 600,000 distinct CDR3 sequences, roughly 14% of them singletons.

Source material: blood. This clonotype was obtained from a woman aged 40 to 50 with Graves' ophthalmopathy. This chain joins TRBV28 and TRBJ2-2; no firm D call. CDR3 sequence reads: CASSLSTETGELFF. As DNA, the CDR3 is TGTGCCAGCAGTTTATCTACGGAGACCGGGGAGCTGTTTTTT. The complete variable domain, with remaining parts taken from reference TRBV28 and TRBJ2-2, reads DVKVTQSSRYLVKRTGEKVFLECVQDMDHENMFWYRQDPGLGLRLIYFSYDVKMKEKGDIPEGYSVSREKKERFSLILESASTNQTSMYLCASSLSTETGELFFGEGSRLTVL.